This T cell receptor beta chain was recorded in a study of shared clonotypes between healthy human individuals. General study findings and limits: Clonotypes which were not shared had lower generation probabilities than clonotypes that all four donors shared. Shared across several donors were about 4.8% of the naive CD4 clonotypes.

Details on this clone: Its target is unknown.

The naive CD8 population came from CD45RO-negative cells selected for CCR7, without terminally differentiated effector memory CD45RA+ cells. All donors qualified as healthy HIV-negative adults and had experienced no recent acute infections or vaccinations. Deep-level assay runs were performed. Assay used: immunoSEQ multiplex PCR; TCRdb lists only in-frame clones, some missing. The sample contains about 2.2 million clones, roughly 95% of which appear only once. CDR1 and CDR2 (germline): MNHEY, SMNVEV (reference sequence). The CDR3 consists of 15 residues. V trimming: 5 bases; J trimming: 6 bases; junction bases outside the gene matches: 11.

The chain has TRBV27 and TRBJ1-2, with TRBD1 matching 8 bases. This TCR was recovered from a man between 18 and 29 years old in good health. Some clones in this sample may be carry-over from other donors' samples. Specimen: naive CD8+ T cells from PBMCs. CDR3 nucleotide sequence: TGTGCCAGCAGTACCACCCTCAAACAGGGGGATGGCTACACCTTC. It is translated as CASSTTLKQGDGYTF.